These 20 T cell receptor beta chains were sequenced from one sample in a study of CD4 T cells in relation to SARS-CoV-2 and coronaviruses. Clones were read by immunoSEQ multiplex PCR, and TCRdb kept only the in-frame ones, dropping some. The repertoire holds tens of thousands of clones, with less than 80% as singletons. The unexposed donors gave CD4+ T cells in about 2010-2019, prior to COVID-19. After ten to eleven days of culture, CD4+ T cells were isolated. Their antigens are not known. Sequencing was carried out using CD4+ T cells from PBMCs, cultured in vitro. These receptors were taken from a human donor in good health.

V and J are TRBV6-1 and TRBJ1-1; D is perhaps TRBD1 (5 bases). V was clipped by 2 bases and J by 0 bases, with 16 bases between them. Looked up from germline, CDR1 is MNHNS and CDR2 is SASEGT. The CDR3 is made up of 17 amino acids. CDR3 DNA sequence: TGTGCCAGCAGTGAAAGAGTTTTTCGGGGGGTGAACACTGAAGCTTTCTTT. This sequence encodes CASSERVFRGVNTEAFF.

The V and J genes are TRBV7-2 and TRBJ2-6; D gene ambiguous. Trimming removed 1 base from V and 4 bases from J, with 8 bases in between. This CDR3 has 15 amino acids. Germline CDR1 reads SGHTA; CDR2 reads FQGNSA. This chain's CDR3 is CASSLVMGGANVLTF. The CDR3 nucleotides read TGTGCCAGCAGCTTAGTAATGGGGGGGGCCAACGTCCTGACTTTC.

The chain is built from TRBV7-9 and TRBJ1-2; the D gene is possibly TRBD1 (6 bases). The CDR3 runs to 13 residues. V dropped 7 bases and J dropped 4 bases, with 13 bases sitting between them. Germline lookup yields CDR1 SEHNR and CDR2 FQNEAQ (reference sequence). This CDR3 is CASIKSGAYGYTF. For the CDR3, the DNA is TGTGCCAGCATCAAGTCAGGGGCCTATGGCTACACCTTC.

This clone was observed a few times. The V gene is TRBV30, the J gene TRBJ1-5; TRBD1 might be the D (5 bases). The length of the CDR3 is 13 residues. CDR1 and CDR2 from the germline V gene are GTSNPN and SVGIG (reference sequence). V gave up 1 base and J gave up 6 bases, with 10 bases separating them. The CDR3, as DNA: TGTGCCTGGAGTGGTAGGGGAGGTCAGCCCCAGCATTTT. It translates to CAWSGRGGQPQHF.

This chain connects TRBV3-1 (or the pseudogene TRBV3-2) to TRBJ2-3, with a possible D match to TRBD2 (5 bases). V was shortened by 0 bases and J by 4 bases, with 8 bases between the two germline ends. The V gene's germline CDR1 is LGHDT and CDR2 YNNKEL (reference sequence). The CDR3 runs 14 residues. The CDR3 spells CASSQEGRADTQYF. DNA of the CDR3: TGTGCCAGCAGCCAAGAGGGGAGAGCAGATACGCAGTATTTT.

This rearrangement joins TRBV11-2 to TRBJ2-1; maybe TRBD1 (5 bases). The CDR3 runs to 13 residues. Germline V gives CDR1 SGHAT, CDR2 FQNNGV. Trimming removed 2 bases at V and 9 bases at J, with 11 bases between. CDR3 protein: CASSLNRQSEQFF. CDR3 nucleotides: TGTGCCAGCAGCTTAAACAGGCAGAGTGAGCAGTTCTTC.

This chain joins TRBV4-3 and TRBJ2-1; TRBD2 matches at 12 bases. The CDR3 is 18 amino acids. Germline CDR1 and CDR2: LGHNA and YSLEER. J was trimmed by 6 bases and V by 2 bases; bases with no gene match: 11. In DNA, the CDR3 is TGCGCCAGCAGCCAACAGCTAGCGGGGGGGCCTGTGGCCAATGAGCAGTTCTTC. Translation: CASSQQLAGGPVANEQFF.

This chain uses TRBV6-2 or TRBV6-3 with TRBJ1-1, with a tentative D call TRBD1 (6 bases). Germline-derived CDR1 and CDR2 are MNHEY and SVGEGT. The CDR3 spans 15 residues. Deletions cut 2 bases from V and 0 bases from J, with 10 bases between. In DNA, the CDR3 is TGTGCCAGCAGTTACGGAGGGGGAGTGAACACTGAAGCTTTCTTT. Translating it yields CASSYGGGVNTEAFF.

This clone is classed as medium-sized. The chain recombines TRBV6-6 with TRBJ2-1; maybe TRBD2 (5 bases). The ends were cut back, 8 bases at V and 0 bases at J, with 17 bases in the middle. In germline, CDR1 is MNHNY, CDR2 SVGAGI (reference sequence). The CDR3 covers 16 residues. Here the CDR3 DNA reads TGTGCCAGCTTCGACTACCCTAGGAGCTCCTACAATGAGCAGTTCTTC. This codes for CASFDYPRSSYNEQFF.

This clone was counted only a few times. This chain uses TRBV2 with TRBJ1-6; D is perhaps TRBD1 (5 bases). Germline loops: CDR1 SNHLY, CDR2 FYNNEI. With 5 bases removed from V and 13 bases from J, the gap between germline ends came to 21 bases. The CDR3 spans 15 residues. The CDR3 spells CASSPRGGFGGPLHF. CDR3 in DNA: TGTGCCAGCAGTCCCCGCGGGGGTTTCGGAGGTCCCCTCCACTTT.

This clone was seen a handful of times. The chain employs TRBV12-3 or TRBV12-4 and TRBJ1-5; D is possibly TRBD1 (6 bases). Trimming shortened V by 5 bases and J by 7 bases, and 12 bases separated the two germline ends. The CDR3 covers 13 residues. The CDR3 reads CASSQSQGQPQHF. The CDR3, as DNA: TGTGCCAGCAGTCAATCACAGGGCCAGCCCCAGCATTTT.

This chain's CDR3 is CASSPRTDASGYGYTF. CDR3 nucleotides: TGCGCCAGCAGCCCTCGGACAGACGCTTCGGGGTATGGCTACACCTTC. The chain joins TRBV4-1 to TRBJ1-2; D is possibly TRBD1 (6 bases). Germline values: CDR1 MGHRA, CDR2 YSYEKL. The CDR3 length is 16 residues. Trimming left V 4 bases short and J 5 bases short, with 20 bases between.

The rearrangement joins TRBV5-6 to TRBJ2-1; 7 bases are shared with TRBD2. Germline lookup yields CDR1 SGHDT and CDR2 YYEEEE. V was clipped by 0 bases and J by 10 bases; unmatched bases: 16. This CDR3 has 17 amino acids. The DNA of the CDR3 is TGTGCCAGCAGCTTGGCCGGAGGTCTAGCGGTACGTTGGGAGCAGTTCTTC. This sequence encodes CASSLAGGLAVRWEQFF.

V and J are TRBV30 and TRBJ2-6, with D possibly being TRBD1 (5 bases). Germline V CDR1 and CDR2: GTSNPN, SVGIG (reference sequence). The V end lost 8 bases, the J end lost 0 bases, and 23 bases lay between the germline ends. The CDR3 contains 18 residues. DNA for the CDR3: TGTGCCACCTTGGCAAGGACAATACTTTTCTCTGGGGCCAACGTCCTGACTTTC. Protein sequence: CATLARTILFSGANVLTF.

V and J are TRBV30 and TRBJ1-4; TRBD1 is a possible D gene (6 bases). Germline CDR1 and CDR2: GTSNPN and SVGIG (reference sequence). V lost 2 bases and J lost 11, with 24 bases in between. This CDR3 is built from 16 residues. CDR3 in amino acids: CAWSYGSGGAEGKLFF. CDR3 coding DNA: TGTGCCTGGAGTTATGGATCCGGGGGCGCGGAGGGTAAACTGTTTTTT. The entire variable domain, with the rest obtained from reference TRBV30 and TRBJ1-4, is as follows: SQTIHQWPATLVQPVGSPLSLECTVEGTSNPNLYWYRQAAGRGLQLLFYSVGIGQISSEVPQNLSASRPQDRQFILSSKKLLLSDSGFYLCAWSYGSGGAEGKLFFGSGTQLSVL.

V usage is TRBV10-3 and J usage is TRBJ2-7; TRBD1 aligns across 7 bases. CDR1 and CDR2 (germline): ENHRY, SYGVKD. The trim removed 4 bases at V and 6 bases at J, leaving 9 bases unmatched. This CDR3 is built from 14 residues. The CDR3 coding sequence is TGTGCCATCAGTGGGGGGCAGGGGGTCGGCGAGCAGTACTTC. Amino acid sequence: CAISGGQGVGEQYF.

This chain connects TRBV10-3 to TRBJ2-3; 8 bases match TRBD2. This CDR3 spans 14 amino acids. The V and J ends lost 6 bases and 5 bases, in that order; junction bases with no gene match: 7. Germline V gives CDR1 ENHRY, CDR2 SYGVKD. This CDR3 reads CAISPAGVIDTQYF. CDR3 sequence (DNA): TGTGCCATCAGCCCAGCGGGGGTGATAGATACGCAGTATTTT.

CDR3 in DNA: TGTGCCAGCAGCACCTCTCGGGAGGGAAGGCAGCCCCAGCATTTT. It yields the protein CASSTSREGRQPQHF. The genes are TRBV5-8 and TRBJ1-5; D is ambiguous. Germline V gene lookup returns CDR1 SGHTS and CDR2 YDEGEE. V was shortened by 4 bases and J by 7 bases, with 18 bases between the two germline ends. The CDR3 consists of 15 residues.

V gene TRBV2 combines with J gene TRBJ2-2; D might be TRBD1 (5 bases). This CDR3 comprises 15 residues. With 7 bases removed from V and 0 bases from J, the gap between germline ends came to 12 bases. CDR1 SNHLY and CDR2 FYNNEI come from the germline V gene. CDR3 coding DNA: TGTGCCAGCACAAAGAGCAGGGCGAACACCGGGGAGCTGTTTTTT. Translation gives CASTKSRANTGELFF.

This clone was detected a few times. V and J are TRBV21-1 and TRBJ1-3. TRBV21-1 is a recognized pseudogene. The CDR3 totals 15 residues. Here the CDR3 DNA reads TGTGCCAGCAGCCGAAAGGCTAGCTCTGGAAACACCATATATTTT. Translation gives CASSRKASSGNTIYF.